Below, 18 T cell receptor beta chains from the same sample are listed, as sequenced in a study of long-term antiretroviral therapy in people with HIV. Version v3.0 of the immunoSEQ assay was performed at survey level. Repertoires were generated with immunoSEQ multiplex PCR, while TCRdb's copy carries only in-frame clones and drops some. This table has roughly 31,000 clones, approximately 90% appearing once. The sample consisted of unsorted PBMCs, taken approximately 5 years before starting antiretroviral therapy. These TCRs come from a man between 50 and 59 years old with HIV.

This chain links TRBV5-5 with TRBJ2-3, with no clear D. CDR3 size: 14 residues. Germline loops: CDR1 SGHKS, CDR2 YYEKEE (reference sequence). V shed 7 bases and J shed 0 bases, with 12 bases lying between them. CDR3 sequence: CASGQEPSTDTQYF. CDR3 sequence (DNA): TGTGCCAGCGGGCAGGAACCTAGCACAGATACGCAGTATTTT.

This rearrangement joins TRBV25-1 to TRBJ1-6; unclear D gene. V was pared by 7 bases and J by 0 bases, with 16 bases between. Germline values: CDR1 MGHDK, CDR2 SYGVNS. The CDR3 runs 17 residues. CDR3 amino acids: CASTPQTAGSYNSPLHF. The CDR3 nucleotides are TGTGCCAGCACTCCTCAGACCGCGGGCTCCTATAATTCACCCCTCCACTTT. Based on the CDR3 plus reference TRBV25-1 and TRBJ1-6, the full variable domain is EADIYQTPRYLVIGTGKKITLECSQTMGHDKMYWYQQDPGMELHLIHYSYGVNSTEKGDLSSESTVSRIRTEHFPLTLESARPSHTSQYLCASTPQTAGSYNSPLHFGNGTRLTVT.

The V call is TRBV2, the J call TRBJ2-7, with D unclear. The CDR3 runs to 14 residues. Germline CDR1 and CDR2: SNHLY and FYNNEI. V gave up 6 bases and J gave up 7 bases, with 19 bases separating them. The chain's CDR3 is CASSGSTPVTEQYF. The CDR3 DNA reads as TGTGCCAGCAGCGGGTCGACTCCGGTTACAGAGCAGTACTTC.

The chain has TRBV5-4 and TRBJ2-5; 7 positions match TRBD1. The CDR3 has 13 amino acids. With 9 bases clipped from V and 2 bases from J, the junction kept 7 bases outside the gene matches. Germline values: CDR1 SGHNT, CDR2 YYREEE (reference sequence). CDR3 DNA: TGTGCCATGCGACAGGGCCAGCAAGAGACCCAGTACTTC. It yields the protein CAMRQGQQETQYF.

The CDR3: CASSVEPGRSSPLHF. CDR3 in DNA: TGTGCCAGCAGCGTAGAGCCAGGCCGCTCTTCACCCCTCCACTTT. The chain couples TRBV9 to TRBJ1-6; D remains unclear. V was cut by 0 bases and J by 9 bases, with 13 bases left in between. Germline-derived CDR1 and CDR2 are SGDLS and YYNGEE. This CDR3 comprises 15 residues.

The chain couples TRBV5-1 to TRBJ2-1, with 9 bases matching TRBD2. V was pared by 6 bases and J by 5 bases, with 3 bases of the junction left unmatched. CDR1 and CDR2 (germline): SGHRS, YFSETQ. This CDR3 spans 13 amino acids. CDR3 sequence: CASMTSGNNEQFF. CDR3 nucleotides: TGCGCCAGCATGACTAGCGGAAACAATGAGCAGTTCTTC.

The chain joins TRBV6-1 to TRBJ2-7; D gene uncertain. From germline, CDR1 is MNHNS and CDR2 SASEGT. Trimming shortened V by 1 base and J by 3 bases, and 4 bases separated the two germline ends. The CDR3 spans 12 residues. The CDR3 is CASSEGSYEQYF. The CDR3 nucleotides are TGTGCCAGCAGTGAAGGTAGCTACGAGCAGTACTTC.

V usage is TRBV2 and J usage is TRBJ1-1; a weak D match, TRBD1 (5 bases). The V gene lost 6 bases and the J gene lost 1 base, with 9 bases spanning the gap. The CDR3 is 13 residues long. Germline CDR1 SNHLY, CDR2 FYNNEI. For the CDR3, the DNA is TGTGCCAGCAGCCTTACAGGGAACACTGAAGCTTTCTTT. Encoded protein: CASSLTGNTEAFF.

The chain carries TRBV21-1 and TRBJ2-3; the table's D call, TRBD2, has no DNA check behind it. TRBV21-1 is described as a pseudogene. The CDR3 spans 17 residues. CDR3 nucleotides: TGTGCCAGCAGCCCTTCCCCCCCTAGCGCCCCCACAGATACGCAGTATTTT. It codes for CASSPSPPSAPTDTQYF.

This chain uses TRBV5-1 with TRBJ2-7; maybe TRBD2 (5 bases). The CDR3 runs to 15 residues. Looked up from germline, CDR1 is SGHRS and CDR2 is YFSETQ. V was pared by 4 bases and J by 2 bases, with 16 bases between. CDR3 DNA sequence: TGCGCCAGCAGCCGCTTCGGGGAGTTGGCCTACGAGCAGTACTTC. Translating gives CASSRFGELAYEQYF.

This sequence joins TRBV18 and TRBJ1-4, with 8 nucleotides matching TRBD1. Trimming took 4 bases from V and 8 from J; bases not matched to a gene: 9. Per germline, CDR1 KGHSH and CDR2 LQKENI. CDR3 length equals 15 residues. The CDR3 loop reads CASSQRGQGREKLFF. CDR3 bases: TGTGCCAGCTCACAAAGAGGACAGGGAAGAGAAAAACTGTTTTTT.

The rearrangement joins TRBV7-9 to TRBJ2-7; TRBD2 is a possible D gene (5 bases). V was pared by 5 bases and J by 4 bases, with 9 bases between. The CDR3 contains 12 residues. The germline V gene encodes CDR1 SEHNR and CDR2 FQNEAQ (reference sequence). CDR3 sequence reads: CASSPLAYEQYF. CDR3 sequence (DNA): TGTGCCAGCAGCCCCTTAGCGTACGAGCAGTACTTC.

The chain combines TRBV2 with TRBJ1-1; tentative D call: TRBD1 (5 bases). Trimming took 10 bases from V and 0 from J, leaving 15 bases between them. The germline gives CDR1 SNHLY, CDR2 FYNNEI. The CDR3 has 14 amino acids. The CDR3 loop is CANSGSVMNTEAFF. The CDR3 bases are TGTGCCAACTCAGGGAGTGTCATGAACACTGAAGCTTTCTTT.

This rearrangement joins TRBV5-1 to TRBJ2-7; maybe TRBD1 (6 bases). The CDR3 is 15 residues long. Deletions cut 4 bases from V and 7 bases from J, with 21 bases between. Germline loops: CDR1 SGHRS, CDR2 YFSETQ. CDR3 in DNA: TGCGCCAGCAGCCAGTACAGGGAACCCCCTCAAGAGCAGTACTTC. Translated: CASSQYREPPQEQYF.

The chain links TRBV7-8 to TRBJ2-7; D is perhaps TRBD1 or TRBD2 (5 bases each). Germline lookup yields CDR1 SGHVS and CDR2 FQNEAQ. The CDR3 is 15 amino acids. V lost 6 bases and J lost 0, with 15 bases in between. The CDR3, as DNA: TGTGCCAGCAGACACAAACCGGGACCCTCCTACGAGCAGTACTTC. Its translation is CASRHKPGPSYEQYF.

The chain links TRBV29-1 to TRBJ1-2; TRBD1 aligns across 8 bases. The trim removed 7 bases at V and 6 bases at J, leaving 4 bases unmatched. This CDR3 is built from 11 residues. Germline lookup yields CDR1 SQVTM and CDR2 ANQGSEA. The CDR3 loop reads CSGRQGHGYTF. In DNA, the CDR3 is TGCAGCGGGCGACAGGGGCATGGCTACACCTTC.

The chain employs TRBV23-1 and TRBJ1-5; D unclear. TRBV23-1 is reported as an ORF; its role is uncertain. V gave up 4 bases and J gave up 3 bases, with 13 bases separating them. This CDR3 region has 15 residues. CDR3 DNA: TGCGCCAGCAGTCCCCCGGGAGGGTCCAATCAGCCCCAGCATTTT. Its protein product is CASSPPGGSNQPQHF.

The chain has TRBV5-1 and TRBJ2-6; a possible D gene is TRBD1 (6 bases). The germline V and J ends were trimmed by 1 base and 2 bases, with 7 bases remaining between them. CDR1 and CDR2 from the germline V gene are SGHRS and YFSETQ. The CDR3 covers 15 residues. This CDR3 is CASSLTGTGANVLTF. CDR3 DNA sequence: TGCGCCAGCAGCTTGACAGGGACTGGGGCCAACGTCCTGACTTTC.